The 27 T cell receptor beta chains below come from one sample, sequenced in a study of blood T cell repertoires in COVID-19. Sequencing used immunoSEQ multiplex PCR; TCRdb keeps in-frame clones, though not all of them. This sample has around 130,000 clones; 65% to 85% occur once, and the top ten carry under 2.5%. Specimen: peripheral blood. These receptors originate from a man in his 70s with acute or convalescent COVID-19.

The V call is TRBV19, the J call TRBJ2-3; weak D call: TRBD2 (7 bases). Germline values: CDR1 LNHDA, CDR2 SQIVND (reference sequence). The ends were cut back, 6 bases at V and 1 base at J, with 14 bases in the middle. The CDR3 contains 15 residues. The CDR3 bases are TGTGCCAGTAGACCAGGGGCGGGAGGCACAGATACGCAGTATTTT. Its protein is CASRPGAGGTDTQYF. Together with reference TRBV19 and TRBJ2-3, the CDR3 gives the full variable domain: DGGITQSPKYLFRKEGQNVTLSCEQNLNHDAMYWYRQDPGQGLRLIYYSQIVNDFQKGDIAEGYSVSREKKESFPLTVTSAQKNPTAFYLCASRPGAGGTDTQYFGPGTRLTVL.

This chain links TRBV4-2 with TRBJ1-1; 7 bases map to TRBD1. The V segment lost 0 bases and the J segment 4 bases; nucleotides outside the gene matches: 5. The CDR3 spans 15 residues. Germline values: CDR1 LGHNA, CDR2 YNFKEQ. DNA of the CDR3: TGTGCCAGCAGCCAAGAGTTGAGGGGGCGCACTGAAGCTTTCTTT. It specifies CASSQELRGRTEAFF.

The chain joins TRBV19 to TRBJ1-2, with D maybe TRBD1 (5 bases). CDR3 size: 17 residues. Trimming removed 7 bases at V and 0 bases at J, with 21 bases between. CDR1 is LNHDA and CDR2 is SQIVND in the germline V gene (reference sequence). The CDR3 region is CASNWRRGPGANYGYTF. Written as DNA, the CDR3 is TGTGCCAGTAATTGGAGAAGAGGGCCGGGGGCTAACTATGGCTACACCTTC.

The V call is TRBV7-3, the J call TRBJ2-3; 14 bases map to TRBD2. This CDR3 is 15 amino acids long. J lost 7 bases, V lost 4 bases, and 4 bases had no gene match. Germline assignment: CDR1 SGHTA and CDR2 FQGTGA. CDR3 sequence reads: CASSSGTSGGYTQYF. The CDR3 region has the DNA TGTGCCAGCAGCTCCGGGACTAGCGGGGGTTATACGCAGTATTTT.

This clone was observed a handful of times. The chain recombines TRBV6-1 with TRBJ1-1, with 7 bases lining up with TRBD1. Germline V CDR1 and CDR2: MNHNS, SASEGT. V shed 3 bases, J shed 4 bases, and the junction held 8 bases outside the gene matches. CDR3 length equals 15 residues. The CDR3 DNA is TGTGCCAGCAGTGAGAGAGAGGGGGCTATCACTGAAGCTTTCTTT. It yields the protein CASSEREGAITEAFF.

The J gene is TRBJ2-1, the V gene TRBV2, with D possibly TRBD1 on 6 matching bases. Trimming removed 0 bases at V and 12 bases at J, with 15 bases between. The CDR3 is 14 residues long. Germline V CDR1 and CDR2: SNHLY, FYNNEI. CDR3 region: CASSEAGAISLQFF. The CDR3 coding sequence is TGTGCCAGCAGTGAAGCGGGGGCGATATCGTTGCAGTTCTTC. Full variable domain (rest looked up from reference TRBV2 and TRBJ2-1): EPEVTQTPSHQVTQMGQEVILRCVPISNHLYFYWYRQILGQKVEFLVSFYNNEISEKSEIFDDQFSVERPDGSNFTLKIRSTKLEDSAMYFCASSEAGAISLQFFGPGTRLTVL.

The genes are TRBV7-2 and TRBJ2-7; D is unclear. The V end was cut by 4 bases, the J end by 7 bases, with 8 bases between. The CDR3 is 11 amino acids. The V gene's germline CDR1 is SGHTA and CDR2 FQGNSA. The CDR3 DNA reads as TGTGCCAGCAGCTACCTCAGGGAGCAGTACTTC. Protein product: CASSYLREQYF. Complete variable domain (other parts from reference TRBV7-2 and TRBJ2-7): GAGVSQSPSNKVTEKGKDVELRCDPISGHTALYWYRQSLGQGLEFLIYFQGNSAPDKSGLPSDRFSAERTGGSVSTLTIQRTQQEDSAVYLCASSYLREQYFGPGTRLTVT.

This chain joins TRBV9 and TRBJ2-3; D might be TRBD1 (6 bases). Trimming removed 0 bases from V and 0 bases from J, with 14 bases in between. This CDR3 has 17 amino acids. Looked up from germline, CDR1 is SGDLS and CDR2 is YYNGEE. Written as DNA, the CDR3 is TGTGCCAGCAGCGTAGACCCCAGGGGCCGGAGCACAGATACGCAGTATTTT. The encoded protein is CASSVDPRGRSTDTQYF.

V usage is TRBV9 and J usage is TRBJ1-3; 8 nucleotides agree with TRBD1. Germline loops: CDR1 SGDLS, CDR2 YYNGEE. This CDR3 region has 15 residues. V was clipped by 0 bases and J by 4 bases; unmatched bases: 3. CDR3 DNA: TGTGCCAGCAGCGTAGAGACAGGGGACGGAAACACCATATATTTT. Its translation is CASSVETGDGNTIYF.

This clone was seen a handful of times. V gene TRBV12-3 or TRBV12-4 combines with J gene TRBJ1-6; D is ambiguous. The CDR3 covers 13 residues. V gave up 5 bases and J gave up 8 bases, with 10 bases separating them. CDR3 amino acids: CASSPLEDSPLHF. The CDR3 DNA reads as TGTGCCAGCAGTCCCCTAGAAGATTCACCCCTCCACTTT.

This clone was counted a few times. This rearrangement joins TRBV3-1 (or the pseudogene TRBV3-2) to TRBJ1-1; D unclear. The CDR3 totals 14 residues. Trimming took off 4 bases at V and 0 bases at J, with 9 bases between the two ends. CDR1 and CDR2 from the germline V gene are LGHDT and YNNKEL (reference sequence). The DNA of the CDR3 is TGTGCCAGCAGCCTAGTGAGGATGAACACTGAAGCTTTCTTT. This translates into CASSLVRMNTEAFF.

The chain recombines TRBV9 with TRBJ2-5; a possible D gene is TRBD1 (5 bases). The V and J ends lost 3 bases and 2 bases respectively, with 8 bases between them. The CDR3 totals 13 residues. Germline V lookup: CDR1 SGDLS, CDR2 YYNGEE. The CDR3 is CASSDSGQETQYF. The CDR3 DNA follows: TGTGCCAGCAGCGACTCAGGGCAAGAGACCCAGTACTTC.

The chain combines TRBV7-9 with TRBJ1-2, with unresolved D. Germline CDR1 is SEHNR and CDR2 is FQNEAQ (reference sequence). V shed 3 bases and J shed 0 bases, with 23 bases lying between them. The CDR3 runs 19 residues. The CDR3 region has the DNA TGTGCCAGCAGCTTGGGTTGGTTGCGGGGTCCACTGACTAACTATGGCTACACCTTC. Translating it yields CASSLGWLRGPLTNYGYTF.

J is TRBJ2-3 and V is TRBV5-1, with a possible D match to TRBD2 (5 bases). Germline CDR1 is SGHRS and CDR2 is YFSETQ. Trimming left V 0 bases short and J 0 bases short, with 5 bases between. This CDR3 is 14 amino acids long. For the CDR3, the DNA is TGCGCCAGCAGCTTGGCGGGAAGCACAGATACGCAGTATTTT. Protein sequence: CASSLAGSTDTQYF.

The rearrangement uses TRBV9 and TRBJ2-3; 8 bases are shared with TRBD2. CDR1 SGDLS and CDR2 YYNGEE come from the germline V gene. The CDR3 length is 14 residues. V dropped 2 bases and J dropped 6; count of bases not matched to a gene: 5. The CDR3 DNA sequence: TGTGCCAGCAGCGTTAGCGGGACGGCGGATACGCAGTATTTT. Translating it yields CASSVSGTADTQYF.

The chain has TRBV19 and TRBJ1-3, with D possibly TRBD1 on 5 matching bases. The CDR3 covers 16 residues. Germline V gene sequence: CDR1 LNHDA, CDR2 SQIVND (reference sequence). V lost 1 base and J lost 4, with 14 bases in between. The CDR3 coding sequence is TGTGCCAGTAGTATAGGGGGGGAGCGCCTCGGAAACACCATATATTTT. Protein sequence: CASSIGGERLGNTIYF.

The chain couples TRBV5-1 to TRBJ1-1, with 8 positions matching TRBD1. Trimming removed 4 bases from V and 8 bases from J; junction bases left unmatched: 4. The CDR3 extends over 12 amino acids. Germline V CDR1 and CDR2: SGHRS, YFSETQ. The CDR3 here is CASSRGQGEAFF. DNA of the CDR3: TGCGCCAGCAGCCGAGGACAGGGAGAAGCTTTCTTT.

V and J are TRBV24-1 and TRBJ2-3; D unresolved. The CDR3 runs to 11 residues. The germline CDR1 and CDR2 sequences are KGHDR and SFDVKD. Deletions cut 4 bases from V and 11 bases from J, with 9 bases between. Here the CDR3 DNA reads TGTGCCACCAGTGACCAGGTTAAGCAGTATTTT. Amino acids: CATSDQVKQYF.

This chain connects TRBV5-1 to TRBJ2-7; 8 positions agree with TRBD1. V was clipped by 3 bases and J by 2 bases; unmatched bases: 7. Germline loops: CDR1 SGHRS, CDR2 YFSETQ. CDR3 size: 15 residues. The CDR3 DNA reads as TGCGCCAGCAGCTCGGGACCGGGACAGGCCTACGAGCAGTACTTC. Protein product: CASSSGPGQAYEQYF. Full variable domain (rest looked up from reference TRBV5-1 and TRBJ2-7): KAGVTQTPRYLIKTRGQQVTLSCSPISGHRSVSWYQQTPGQGLQFLFEYFSETQRNKGNFPGRFSGRQFSNSRSEMNVSTLELGDSALYLCASSSGPGQAYEQYFGPGTRLTVT.

The CDR3 coding sequence is TGTGCCAGCAGTAGCCGCCCCCAGGCTTCCTACGAGCAGTACTTC. This codes for CASSSRPQASYEQYF. The J gene is TRBJ2-7, the V gene TRBV27; D is ambiguous. The germline V and J ends were trimmed by 5 bases and 1 base, with 15 bases remaining between them. The germline CDR1 and CDR2 sequences are MNHEY and SMNVEV (reference sequence). There are 15 residues in the CDR3.

The count of this clone is one. The chain links TRBV9 to TRBJ1-3, with D possibly TRBD1 on 6 matching bases. Germline-derived CDR1 and CDR2 are SGDLS and YYNGEE. The V end lost 5 bases, the J end lost 1 base, and 25 bases lay between the germline ends. The CDR3 extends over 19 amino acids. CDR3 coding DNA: TGTGCCAGCAGTCCTTACGATTCAAGGGGGACCGCATCTGGAAACACCATATATTTT. The encoded protein is CASSPYDSRGTASGNTIYF.

This chain connects TRBV19 to TRBJ1-2; no reliable D call. Trimming took off 6 bases at V and 4 bases at J, with 12 bases between the two ends. CDR1 and CDR2 (germline): LNHDA, SQIVND (reference sequence). There are 13 residues in the CDR3. CDR3 loop: CASSYGELYGYTF. Here the CDR3 DNA reads TGTGCCAGTAGCTACGGGGAACTCTATGGCTACACCTTC.

This clone has only a few counts. The chain carries TRBV25-1 and TRBJ1-2, with a possible D match to TRBD1 (6 bases). The germline V and J ends were trimmed by 2 bases and 3 bases, with 10 bases remaining between them. The germline gives CDR1 MGHDK, CDR2 SYGVNS. The CDR3 has 14 residues. In DNA, the CDR3 is TGTGCCAGCAGTGAAGAGGGACACCACTATGGCTACACCTTC. This translates into CASSEEGHHYGYTF.

The genes are TRBV6-6 and TRBJ2-7; a possible D gene is TRBD1 (5 bases). Germline CDR1 and CDR2: MNHNY and SVGAGI (reference sequence). The CDR3 consists of 16 residues. Deletions cut 7 bases from V and 3 bases from J, with 22 bases between. The CDR3, as DNA: TGTGCCAGCACCCCTCCCCGCGAGGCAGGGAACTACGAGCAGTACTTC. The encoded protein is CASTPPREAGNYEQYF.

The chain links TRBV2 to TRBJ1-3; TRBD1 matches 7 bases. Germline CDR1 is SNHLY and CDR2 is FYNNEI. Unmatched junction bases numbered 6, after V lost 5 bases and J lost 2 bases. The CDR3 has 15 amino acids. Here the CDR3 DNA reads TGTGCCAGCAGTTTGACAGGGATCCCTGGAAACACCATATATTTT. This encodes CASSLTGIPGNTIYF.

About this clone: The junction differs from germline at one of its ends, possibly a read error. The J gene is TRBJ1-2, the V gene TRBV10-3; a possible D gene is TRBD1 (5 bases). This CDR3 has 15 residues. In germline, CDR1 is ENHRY, CDR2 SYGVKD. CDR3 amino acids: CAIRESGTLSTGYTF. The CDR3 nucleotides read TGTGCCATCAGAGAGTCCGGGACTCTTAGTACCGGCTACACCTTC.

The chain joins TRBV3-1 (or the pseudogene TRBV3-2) to TRBJ1-1, with D tentatively TRBD1 (6 bases). CDR1 LGHDT and CDR2 YNNKEL come from the germline V gene (reference sequence). V lost 1 base to trimming and J lost 4 bases, with 10 bases between them. The CDR3 has 14 amino acids. In DNA form, the CDR3 reads TGTGCCAGCAGCCAAGGAGGGGGTTTCACTGAAGCTTTCTTT. It is translated as CASSQGGGFTEAFF.